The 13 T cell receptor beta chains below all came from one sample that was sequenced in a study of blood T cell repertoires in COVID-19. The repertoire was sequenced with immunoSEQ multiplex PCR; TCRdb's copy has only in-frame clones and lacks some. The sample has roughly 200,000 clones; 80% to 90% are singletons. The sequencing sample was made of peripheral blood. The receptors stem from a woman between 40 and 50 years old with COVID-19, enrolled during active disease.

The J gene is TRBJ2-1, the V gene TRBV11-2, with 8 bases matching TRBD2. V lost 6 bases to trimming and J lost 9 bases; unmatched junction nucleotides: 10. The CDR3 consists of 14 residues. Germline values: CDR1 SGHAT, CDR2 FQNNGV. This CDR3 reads CASSPGGPPSEQFF. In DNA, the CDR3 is TGTGCCAGCAGTCCGGGAGGGCCGCCGAGTGAGCAGTTCTTC.

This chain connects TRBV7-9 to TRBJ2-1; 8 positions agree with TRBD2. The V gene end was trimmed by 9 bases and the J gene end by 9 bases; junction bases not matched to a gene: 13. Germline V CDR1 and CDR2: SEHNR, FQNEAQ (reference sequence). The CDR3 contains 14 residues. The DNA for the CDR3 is TGTGCCAGTGAACGGACCGGGACTAGACCTGAGCAGTTCTTC. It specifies CASERTGTRPEQFF.

CDR3 in DNA: TGTGCCAGCAGCCCTGACCTGCGAGGGTTCGGTTCACCCCTCCACTTT. Protein: CASSPDLRGFGSPLHF. The gene calls are TRBV9 and TRBJ1-6; no clear D. Germline lookup yields CDR1 SGDLS and CDR2 YYNGEE. The V gene lost 4 bases and the J gene lost 9 bases, with 20 bases spanning the gap. The CDR3 covers 16 residues.

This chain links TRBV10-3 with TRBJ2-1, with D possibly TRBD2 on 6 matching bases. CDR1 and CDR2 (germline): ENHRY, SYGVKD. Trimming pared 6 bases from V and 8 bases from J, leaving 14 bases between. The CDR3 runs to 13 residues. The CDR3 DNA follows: TGTGCCATCAGGGACTACGGGTACGATGAGCAGTTCTTC. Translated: CAIRDYGYDEQFF.

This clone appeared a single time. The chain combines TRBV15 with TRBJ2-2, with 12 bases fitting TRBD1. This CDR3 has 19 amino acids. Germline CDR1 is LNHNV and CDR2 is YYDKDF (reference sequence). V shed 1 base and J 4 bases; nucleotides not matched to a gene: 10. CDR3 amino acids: CATSRVGTGGDLGTGELFF. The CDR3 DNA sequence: TGTGCCACCAGCAGAGTGGGGACAGGGGGCGATTTGGGCACCGGGGAGCTGTTTTTT.

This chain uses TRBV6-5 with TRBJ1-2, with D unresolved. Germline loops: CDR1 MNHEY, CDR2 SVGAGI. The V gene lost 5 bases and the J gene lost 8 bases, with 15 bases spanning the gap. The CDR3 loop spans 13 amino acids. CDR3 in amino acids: CASSPGEIRGYTF. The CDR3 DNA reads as TGTGCCAGCAGTCCTGGGGAGATCCGGGGCTACACCTTC.

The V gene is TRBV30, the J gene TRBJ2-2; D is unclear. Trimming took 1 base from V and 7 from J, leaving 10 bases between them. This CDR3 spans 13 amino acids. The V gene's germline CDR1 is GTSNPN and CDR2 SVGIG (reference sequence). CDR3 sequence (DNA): TGTGCCTGGAGTGCTACTAAGCACGGGGAGCTGTTTTTT. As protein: CAWSATKHGELFF.

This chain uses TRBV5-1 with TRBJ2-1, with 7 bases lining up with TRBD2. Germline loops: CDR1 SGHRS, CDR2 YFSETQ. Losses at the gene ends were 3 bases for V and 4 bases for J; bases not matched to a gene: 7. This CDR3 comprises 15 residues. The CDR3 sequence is CASSYSGTLYNEQFF. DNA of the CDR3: TGCGCCAGCAGCTACAGCGGGACCCTGTACAATGAGCAGTTCTTC. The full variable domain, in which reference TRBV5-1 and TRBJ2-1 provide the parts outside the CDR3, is KAGVTQTPRYLIKTRGQQVTLSCSPISGHRSVSWYQQTPGQGLQFLFEYFSETQRNKGNFPGRFSGRQFSNSRSEMNVSTLELGDSALYLCASSYSGTLYNEQFFGPGTRLTVL.

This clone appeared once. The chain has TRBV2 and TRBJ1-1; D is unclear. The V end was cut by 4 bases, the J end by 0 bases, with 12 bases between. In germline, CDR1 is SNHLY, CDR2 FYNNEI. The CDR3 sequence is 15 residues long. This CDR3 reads CASSGSPSMNTEAFF. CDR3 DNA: TGTGCCAGCAGTGGCTCACCGAGCATGAACACTGAAGCTTTCTTT.

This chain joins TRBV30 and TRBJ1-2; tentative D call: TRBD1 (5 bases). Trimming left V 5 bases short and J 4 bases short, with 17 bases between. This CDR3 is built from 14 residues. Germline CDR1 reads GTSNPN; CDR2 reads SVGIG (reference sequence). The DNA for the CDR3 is TGTGCCTGGGGGTCAATTCAGGGAACCTATGGCTACACCTTC. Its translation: CAWGSIQGTYGYTF.

In DNA form, the CDR3 reads TGTGCCTGCCAGACTAGCGGGGGGGTCACCGGGGAGCTGTTTTTT. Amino acids: CACQTSGGVTGELFF. The chain carries TRBV30 and TRBJ2-2; 14 positions agree with TRBD2. The CDR3 is 15 residues long. The V and J ends lost 6 bases and 4 bases, in that order; junction bases with no gene match: 4. CDR1 and CDR2 from the germline V gene are GTSNPN and SVGIG (reference sequence).

The chain's CDR3 is CASSTGGAPNEQFF. CDR3 DNA: TGTGCCAGCAGCACGGGAGGGGCACCCAATGAGCAGTTCTTC. The genes are TRBV9 and TRBJ2-1, with 8 positions matching TRBD2. The length of the CDR3 is 14 residues. Germline CDR1 SGDLS, CDR2 YYNGEE. V lost 4 bases to trimming and J lost 6 bases; unmatched junction nucleotides: 6. The full variable domain, in which reference TRBV9 and TRBJ2-1 provide the parts outside the CDR3, is DSGVTQTPKHLITATGQRVTLRCSPRSGDLSVYWYQQSLDQGLQFLIQYYNGEERAKGNILERFSAQQFPDLHSELNLSSLELGDSALYFCASSTGGAPNEQFFGPGTRLTVL.

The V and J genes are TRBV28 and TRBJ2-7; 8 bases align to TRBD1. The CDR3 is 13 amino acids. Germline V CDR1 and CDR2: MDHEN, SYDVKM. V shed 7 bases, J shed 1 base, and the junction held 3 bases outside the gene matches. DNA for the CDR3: TGTGCCAGCAAAGGGACAGGTTCCTACGAGCAGTACTTC. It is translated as CASKGTGSYEQYF.